The 28 T cell receptor beta chains given below trace back to one sample, sequenced in a study of T cells in Graves' hyperthyroidism and ophthalmopathy. Using RNA transcripts as the source, TCR beta CDR3 regions were amplified. First-round RT-PCR with HTBI primers amplified the TCR CDR3 region. Via MiXCR, TCRdb re-called the multiplex PCR reads, giving one row per CDR3 protein. The sample lists 360,000 or so distinct CDR3 sequences; roughly 19% were seen once. Sequencing was carried out using blood. The source of these receptors is a woman aged 18-35 years with Graves' hyperthyroidism.

This clonotype was counted many times. The rearrangement links TRBV20-1 to TRBJ2-5; 8 positions match TRBD2. Germline loops: CDR1 DFQATT, CDR2 SNEGSKA (reference sequence). This CDR3 region has 15 residues. J was trimmed by 2 bases and V by 1 base; bases with no gene match: 6. CDR3 nucleotide sequence: TGCAGTGCTAGAGGACGTAGCGGGGCGCAAGAGACCCAGTACTTC. The encoded protein is CSARGRSGAQETQYF.

In its sample, this clonotype was seen many times. V usage is TRBV12-3 or TRBV12-4 and J usage is TRBJ2-7; D is perhaps TRBD2 (5 bases). The V end was cut by 3 bases, the J end by 5 bases, with 8 bases between. The CDR3 extends over 12 amino acids. The CDR3 is CASSFGSDEQYF. Here the CDR3 DNA reads TGTGCCAGCAGTTTTGGGAGCGACGAGCAGTACTTC.

Ten or more counts support this clonotype. The chain uses TRBV20-1 and TRBJ2-4, with 9 bases lining up with TRBD1. The germline V gene has CDR1 DFQATT and CDR2 SNEGSKA (reference sequence). V lost 3 bases to trimming and J lost 1 base; unmatched junction nucleotides: 1. The CDR3 runs to 14 residues. CDR3: CSASDRGAKNIQYF. The CDR3 nucleotides are TGCAGTGCTAGCGACAGGGGGGCCAAAAACATTCAGTACTTC.

This clonotype was seen repeatedly, ten times or more. This CDR3 reads CSARNSMNTEAFF. The CDR3 DNA reads TGCAGTGCTAGGAACAGCATGAACACTGAAGCTTTCTTT. This rearrangement joins TRBV20-1 to TRBJ1-1; no clear D. The CDR3 is 13 residues long. CDR1 is DFQATT and CDR2 is SNEGSKA in the germline V gene (reference sequence). The V end was cut by 3 bases, the J end by 0 bases, with 8 bases between.

This clonotype was counted at least ten times. The chain has TRBV7-2 and TRBJ2-5; D may correspond to TRBD1 or TRBD2 (5 bases each). V shed 3 bases and J shed 2 bases, with 10 bases lying between them. The CDR3 runs 14 residues. The germline V gene has CDR1 SGHTA and CDR2 FQGNSA. The CDR3 DNA is TGTGCCAGCAGCTTGGGAGACAGACAAGAGACCCAGTACTTC. This sequence encodes CASSLGDRQETQYF.

The sample holds many counts of this clonotype. The rearrangement links TRBV12-3 or TRBV12-4 to TRBJ1-2, with D possibly TRBD1 on 5 matching bases. Trimming pared 5 bases from V and 2 bases from J, leaving 9 bases between. This CDR3 is 13 amino acids long. DNA of the CDR3: TGTGCCAGCAGTCCAGGGAGCAACTATGGCTACACCTTC. Encoded protein: CASSPGSNYGYTF.

This clonotype was seen at least ten times. This chain uses TRBV20-1 with TRBJ1-5; D perhaps matches TRBD1 (5 bases). The germline gives CDR1 DFQATT, CDR2 SNEGSKA (reference sequence). The V end was cut by 6 bases, the J end by 7 bases, with 16 bases between. The CDR3 totals 13 residues. The CDR3 DNA reads as TGCAGTGCCCTACAGGACCCGCAACAGCCCCAGCATTTT. It specifies CSALQDPQQPQHF.

The chain employs TRBV10-3 and TRBJ2-5; 9 nucleotides match TRBD2. The CDR3 has 14 amino acids. With V trimmed by 3 bases and J by 4 bases, 3 bases remained unmatched. The germline V gene encodes CDR1 ENHRY and CDR2 SYGVKD. CDR3 in amino acids: CAISEPSGVETQYF. In DNA, the CDR3 is TGTGCCATCAGTGAACCTAGCGGGGTAGAGACCCAGTACTTC.

This clonotype was observed at least ten times. The chain has TRBV27 and TRBJ2-7, with D possibly matching TRBD1 (6 bases). Germline values: CDR1 MNHEY, CDR2 SMNVEV (reference sequence). The V end was cut by 6 bases, the J end by 2 bases, with 14 bases between. CDR3 length: 14 amino acids. Written as DNA, the CDR3 is TGTGCCAGCAGCCGACAGGCTGGTCCCTACGAGCAGTACTTC. It yields the protein CASSRQAGPYEQYF.

In its sample, this clonotype was seen a few times. The rearrangement joins TRBV5-1 to TRBJ2-5; 11 bases align to TRBD1. CDR3 length: 16 residues. The trim removed 3 bases at V and 4 bases at J, leaving 8 bases unmatched. Germline CDR1 reads SGHRS; CDR2 reads YFSETQ. CDR3 coding DNA: TGCGCCAGCAGCTCACAATGGACAGGGGGCTTAGAGACCCAGTACTTC. Translated: CASSSQWTGGLETQYF.

Note on this clonotype: This may arise from a read error, as a much more abundant clone is one base away. The chain is built from TRBV6-1 and TRBJ2-5; TRBD2 might be the D (6 bases). The V gene's germline CDR1 is MNHNS and CDR2 SASEGT. Trimming removed 8 bases from V and 6 bases from J, with 25 bases in between. The CDR3 length is 16 residues. CDR3 protein: CASSLPTSSSRQTQYF. CDR3 nucleotide sequence: TGTGCCAGCTCACTTCCGACTAGTAGCTCTCGTCAGACCCAGTACTTC.

This sequence joins TRBV6-2 or TRBV6-3 and TRBJ1-2, with 7 bases aligning to TRBD1. The V segment lost 6 bases and the J segment 4 bases; nucleotides outside the gene matches: 8. The CDR3 covers 14 residues. Germline V gene data show CDR1 as MNHEY and CDR2 as SVGEGT. CDR3 DNA: TGTGCCAGCAGGGCAGGGGGACGGGGCTATGGCTACACCTTC. Encoded protein: CASRAGGRGYGYTF.

This clonotype was observed many times. The chain recombines TRBV24-1 with TRBJ1-5; the match to TRBD1 covers 7 bases. The germline V gene encodes CDR1 KGHDR and CDR2 SFDVKD. This CDR3 is built from 14 residues. V trimming: 5 bases; J trimming: 6 bases; junction bases outside the gene matches: 6. CDR3 bases: TGTGCCACCAGTGGACAGGGAGAGGGTCAGCCCCAGCATTTT. Encoded protein: CATSGQGEGQPQHF.

This clonotype was seen ten or more times. This chain connects TRBV2 to TRBJ2-7; TRBD2 is a possible D gene (5 bases). This CDR3 contains 14 residues. Trimming removed 0 bases at V and 4 bases at J, with 10 bases between. Germline-derived CDR1 and CDR2 are SNHLY and FYNNEI. CDR3 sequence (DNA): TGTGCCAGCAGTGAAGCGCTAGCCCCGTACGAGCAGTACTTC. It codes for CASSEALAPYEQYF.

This rearrangement joins TRBV9 to TRBJ2-1, with a weak D call TRBD1 (6 bases). The CDR3 sequence is 10 residues long. With 7 bases removed from V and 10 bases from J, the gap between germline ends came to 9 bases. Germline-derived CDR1 and CDR2 are SGDLS and YYNGEE. The CDR3 DNA reads TGTGCCAGCGTGGGGACAGAGCAGTTCTTC. This codes for CASVGTEQFF.

This clonotype has ten or more counts. J is TRBJ2-2 and V is TRBV28; 8 positions match TRBD1. The CDR3 contains 17 residues. Per the germline V gene, CDR1 is MDHEN and CDR2 is SYDVKM. With 1 base clipped from V and 4 bases from J, the junction kept 8 bases outside the gene matches. CDR3 in amino acids: CASSLSPGGASTGELFF. CDR3 coding DNA: TGTGCCAGCAGTTTATCTCCAGGGGGCGCGAGCACCGGGGAGCTGTTTTTT.

This clonotype was counted ten times or more. CDR3 in amino acids: CASSPPGTGLGETQYF. The CDR3 DNA reads as TGTGCCAGCAGCCCCCCGGGGACAGGGTTAGGGGAGACCCAGTACTTC. The V and J genes are TRBV9 and TRBJ2-5; 9 positions agree with TRBD1. After removal of 4 bases from V and 5 bases from J, the junction contained 12 bases not matched to a gene. CDR3 length: 16 residues. Germline values: CDR1 SGDLS, CDR2 YYNGEE.

The table lists this clonotype with many counts. The V and J genes are TRBV4-1 and TRBJ1-5, with 8 nucleotides matching TRBD1. CDR3 length: 16 amino acids. V lost 4 bases to trimming and J lost 1 base; unmatched junction nucleotides: 6. Germline V CDR1 and CDR2: MGHRA, YSYEKL. The CDR3 spells CASSRSTGVSNQPQHF. The CDR3 coding sequence is TGCGCCAGCAGCCGGTCGACAGGGGTAAGCAATCAGCCCCAGCATTTT.

This clonotype was counted ten times or more. This chain joins TRBV12-3 or TRBV12-4 and TRBJ1-1; 7 nucleotides align to TRBD1. V shed 6 bases, J shed 1 base, and the junction held 5 bases outside the gene matches. The CDR3 consists of 14 residues. CDR3 residues: CASRVTGANTEAFF. As DNA, the CDR3 is TGTGCCAGCAGGGTTACAGGGGCGAACACTGAAGCTTTCTTT.

This clonotype was observed many times. The chain joins TRBV6-2 or TRBV6-3 to TRBJ2-7; TRBD1 aligns across 7 bases. Germline lookup yields CDR1 MNHEY and CDR2 SVGEGT. The CDR3 consists of 16 residues. The trim removed 5 bases at V and 2 bases at J, leaving 12 bases unmatched. In nucleotides, the CDR3 is TGTGCCAGCAGTACCTTCACCGGGACAGACCCCTACGAGCAGTACTTC. This gives the protein CASSTFTGTDPYEQYF.

This clonotype was recorded many times. One end of the junction fails to match germline, which may point to a read error. The rearrangement links TRBV2 to TRBJ1-1; D gene unclear. The CDR3 runs 11 residues. Per germline, CDR1 SNHLY and CDR2 FYNNEI. The chain's CDR3 is CASGYNTEAFF. Written as DNA, the CDR3 is TGTGCCAGCGGGTATAACACAGAAGCTTTCTTT.

This clonotype has just a few counts. This sequence joins TRBV18 and TRBJ1-2; D gene unclear. The CDR3 length is 13 residues. Trimming shortened V by 1 base and J by 5 bases, and 8 bases separated the two germline ends. The germline V gene has CDR1 KGHSH and CDR2 LQKENI. The CDR3 here is CASSPQEKYGYTF. CDR3 bases: TGTGCCAGCTCACCACAGGAGAAATATGGCTACACCTTC.

This clonotype showed up many times. The genes are TRBV18 and TRBJ2-7; D remains ambiguous. The V gene lost 3 bases and the J gene lost 2 bases, with 8 bases spanning the gap. Per the germline V gene, CDR1 is KGHSH and CDR2 is LQKENI. CDR3 length: 13 amino acids. The CDR3 here is CASSPDGTYEQYF. The CDR3, as DNA: TGTGCCAGCTCACCGGACGGTACCTACGAGCAGTACTTC. The full variable domain, its missing parts supplied by reference TRBV18 and TRBJ2-7, is NAGVMQNPRHLVRRRGQEARLRCSPMKGHSHVYWYRQLPEEGLKFMVYLQKENIIDESGMPKERFSAEFPKEGPSILRIQQVVRGDSAAYFCASSPDGTYEQYFGPGTRLTVT.

This clonotype has at least ten counts. The chain recombines TRBV27 with TRBJ2-7; D is unclear. Germline V lookup: CDR1 MNHEY, CDR2 SMNVEV (reference sequence). V was cut by 8 bases and J by 3 bases, with 14 bases left in between. The CDR3 has 13 amino acids. The CDR3 DNA reads TGTGCCAGCTACGGTTATGGGCTCTACGAGCAGTACTTC. This encodes CASYGYGLYEQYF.

Here the CDR3 reads CASSQISGSEHEQYF. Here the CDR3 DNA reads TGTGCCAGCAGCCAAATTAGCGGGAGTGAGCACGAGCAGTACTTC. The genes are TRBV6-1 and TRBJ2-7; TRBD2 aligns across 9 bases. Looked up from germline, CDR1 is MNHNS and CDR2 is SASEGT. After removal of 6 bases from V and 5 bases from J, the junction contained 11 bases not matched to a gene. The CDR3 is made up of 15 amino acids.

In its sample, this clonotype was seen many times. This sequence joins TRBV20-1 and TRBJ1-5; TRBD1 is a possible D gene (6 bases). Trimming left V 5 bases short and J 0 bases short, with 11 bases between. CDR1 DFQATT and CDR2 SNEGSKA come from the germline V gene (reference sequence). This CDR3 contains 14 residues. The CDR3 coding sequence is TGCAGTGCTCAGAGACAGGTTAGCAATCAGCCCCAGCATTTT. This sequence encodes CSAQRQVSNQPQHF.

The sample holds many counts of this clonotype. The V gene is TRBV6-5, the J gene TRBJ1-1, with D perhaps matching TRBD1 (5 bases). Between the trimmed V and J ends, which lost 4 bases and 1 base, there was a span of 7 bases. From germline, CDR1 is MNHEY and CDR2 SVGAGI. The CDR3 consists of 13 residues. The DNA for the CDR3 is TGTGCCAGCAGTTTCACAGGGAACACTGAAGCTTTCTTT. Amino acids: CASSFTGNTEAFF.

This clonotype has at least ten counts. The CDR3 region is CASSEGGGDQPQHF. The DNA of the CDR3 is TGTGCCAGCTCTGAGGGGGGCGGGGATCAGCCCCAGCATTTT. V and J are TRBV28 and TRBJ1-5, with D possibly being TRBD1 (6 bases). CDR1 and CDR2 (germline): MDHEN, SYDVKM. Between the trimmed V and J ends, which lost 8 bases and 5 bases, there was a span of 16 bases. This CDR3 is 14 amino acids long.